This T cell receptor delta chain was captured in a study of gamma-delta T cells after stem cell transplantation. TCRdb repeated clone calling on the RT-PCR reads with CATT. The sample has about 2,000 delta-chain clones, approximately 17% seen once. Germline V gene sequence: CDR1 GEAIGNYY, CDR2 EKD. V lost 3 bases to trimming and J lost 10 bases; unmatched junction nucleotides: 15. The CDR3 extends over 15 amino acids. This clone showed up just a few times. This rearrangement joins TRDV2 to TRDJ1, with 8 bases matching TRDD3. Sequencing was carried out using gamma-delta T cells. The TCR comes from a human donor. It is not recorded whose cells these are; they may come from a transplant donor. CDR3: CACDALAGDTEILIF. CDR3 in DNA: TGTGCCTGTGACGCCTTGGCCGGGGATACCGAGATACTCATCTTT.